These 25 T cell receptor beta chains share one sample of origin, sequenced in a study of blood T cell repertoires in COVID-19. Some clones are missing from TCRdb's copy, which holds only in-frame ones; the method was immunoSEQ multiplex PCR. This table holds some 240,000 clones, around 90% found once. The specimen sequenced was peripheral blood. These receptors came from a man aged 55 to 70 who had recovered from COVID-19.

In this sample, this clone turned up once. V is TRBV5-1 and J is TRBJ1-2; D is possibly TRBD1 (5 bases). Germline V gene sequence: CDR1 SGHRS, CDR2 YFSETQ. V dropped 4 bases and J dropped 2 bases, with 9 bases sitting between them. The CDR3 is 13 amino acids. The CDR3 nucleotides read TGCGCCAGCAGCGTGACAGAGAACTATGGCTACACCTTC. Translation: CASSVTENYGYTF.

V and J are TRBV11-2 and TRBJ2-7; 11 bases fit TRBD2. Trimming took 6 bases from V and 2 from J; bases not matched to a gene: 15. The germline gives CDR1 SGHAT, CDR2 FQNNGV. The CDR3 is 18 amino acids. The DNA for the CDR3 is TGTGCCAGCAGACCGACTAGCGGGACTACCCGTTACCCCTACGAGCAGTACTTC. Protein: CASRPTSGTTRYPYEQYF.

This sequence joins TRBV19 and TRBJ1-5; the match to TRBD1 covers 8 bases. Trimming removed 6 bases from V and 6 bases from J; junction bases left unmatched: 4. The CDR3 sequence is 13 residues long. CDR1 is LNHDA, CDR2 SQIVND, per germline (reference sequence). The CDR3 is CASRGQVGQPQHF. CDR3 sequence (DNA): TGTGCCAGTAGGGGACAGGTCGGTCAGCCCCAGCATTTT.

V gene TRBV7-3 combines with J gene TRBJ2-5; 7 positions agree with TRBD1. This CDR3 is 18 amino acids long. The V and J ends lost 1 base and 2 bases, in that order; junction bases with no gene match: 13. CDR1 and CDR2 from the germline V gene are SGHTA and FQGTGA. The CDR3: CASSLNARQGSIQETQYF. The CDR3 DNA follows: TGTGCCAGCAGCTTAAACGCTAGACAGGGCTCGATTCAAGAGACCCAGTACTTC.

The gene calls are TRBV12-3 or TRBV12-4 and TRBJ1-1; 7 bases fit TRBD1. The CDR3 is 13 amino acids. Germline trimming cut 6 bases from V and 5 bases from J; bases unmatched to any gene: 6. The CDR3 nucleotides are TGTGCCAGCAGCACAGGGGTGGGGACTGAAGCTTTCTTT. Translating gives CASSTGVGTEAFF.

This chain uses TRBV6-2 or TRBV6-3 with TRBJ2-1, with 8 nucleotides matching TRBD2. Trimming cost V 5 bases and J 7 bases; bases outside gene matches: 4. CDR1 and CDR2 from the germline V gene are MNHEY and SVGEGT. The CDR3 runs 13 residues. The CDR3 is CASSPGTRNEQFF. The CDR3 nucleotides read TGTGCCAGCAGTCCCGGGACTAGAAATGAGCAGTTCTTC.

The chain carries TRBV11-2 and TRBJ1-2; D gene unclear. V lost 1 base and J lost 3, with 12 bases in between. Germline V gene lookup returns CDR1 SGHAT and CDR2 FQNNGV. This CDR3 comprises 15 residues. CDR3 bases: TGTGCCAGCAGCTTAGCCCCGGGAGGAGACTATGGCTACACCTTC. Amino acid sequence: CASSLAPGGDYGYTF. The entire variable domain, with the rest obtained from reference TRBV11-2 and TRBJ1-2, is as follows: EAGVAQSPRYKIIEKRQSVAFWCNPISGHATLYWYQQILGQGPKLLIQFQNNGVVDDSQLPKDRFSAERLKGVDSTLKIQPAKLEDSAVYLCASSLAPGGDYGYTFGSGTRLTVV.

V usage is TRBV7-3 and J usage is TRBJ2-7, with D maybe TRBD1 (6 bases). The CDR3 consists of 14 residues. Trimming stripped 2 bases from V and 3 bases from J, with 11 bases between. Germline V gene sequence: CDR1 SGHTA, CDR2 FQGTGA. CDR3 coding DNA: TGTGCCAGCAGCTTAGGGCAGGGGATCTACGAGCAGTACTTC. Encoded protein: CASSLGQGIYEQYF.

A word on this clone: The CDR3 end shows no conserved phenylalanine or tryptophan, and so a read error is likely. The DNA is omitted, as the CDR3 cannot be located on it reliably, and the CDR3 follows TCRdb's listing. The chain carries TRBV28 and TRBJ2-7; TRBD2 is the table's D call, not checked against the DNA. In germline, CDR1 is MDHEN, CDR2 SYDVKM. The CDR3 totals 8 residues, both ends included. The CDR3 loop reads CASSWGVY.

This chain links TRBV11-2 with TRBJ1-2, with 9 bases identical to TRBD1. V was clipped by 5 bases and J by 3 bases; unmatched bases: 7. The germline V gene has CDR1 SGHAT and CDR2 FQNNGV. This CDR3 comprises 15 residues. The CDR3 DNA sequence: TGTGCCAGCAGCACACAGGGGGCCTTTCACTATGGCTACACCTTC. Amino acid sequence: CASSTQGAFHYGYTF.

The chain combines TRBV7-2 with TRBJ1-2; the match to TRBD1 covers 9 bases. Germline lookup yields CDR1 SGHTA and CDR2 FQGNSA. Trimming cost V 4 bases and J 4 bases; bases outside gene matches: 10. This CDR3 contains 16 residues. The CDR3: CASSSRPGQGVYGYTF. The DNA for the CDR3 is TGTGCCAGCAGCTCCCGACCGGGACAGGGAGTCTATGGCTACACCTTC. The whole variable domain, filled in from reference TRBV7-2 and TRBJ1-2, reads GAGVSQSPSNKVTEKGKDVELRCDPISGHTALYWYRQSLGQGLEFLIYFQGNSAPDKSGLPSDRFSAERTGGSVSTLTIQRTQQEDSAVYLCASSSRPGQGVYGYTFGSGTRLTVV.

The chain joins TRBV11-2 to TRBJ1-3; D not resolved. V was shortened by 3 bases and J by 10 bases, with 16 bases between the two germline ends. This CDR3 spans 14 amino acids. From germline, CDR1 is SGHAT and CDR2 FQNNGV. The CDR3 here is CASSFFQAGGTIYF. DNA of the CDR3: TGTGCCAGCAGCTTTTTCCAGGCGGGAGGTACCATATATTTT.

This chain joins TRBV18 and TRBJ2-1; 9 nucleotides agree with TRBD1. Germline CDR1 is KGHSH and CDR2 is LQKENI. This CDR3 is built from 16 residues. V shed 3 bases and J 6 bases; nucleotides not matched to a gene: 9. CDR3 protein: CASSPTGTGSRNEQFF. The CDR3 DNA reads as TGTGCCAGCTCACCCACCGGGACAGGGAGTCGCAATGAGCAGTTCTTC.

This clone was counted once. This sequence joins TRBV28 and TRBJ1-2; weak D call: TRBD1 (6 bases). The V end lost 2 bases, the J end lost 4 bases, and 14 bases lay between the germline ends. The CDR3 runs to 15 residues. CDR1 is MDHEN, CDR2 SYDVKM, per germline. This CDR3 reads CASSLGGGAVYGYTF. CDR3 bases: TGTGCCAGCAGTTTAGGGGGGGGCGCGGTCTATGGCTACACCTTC.

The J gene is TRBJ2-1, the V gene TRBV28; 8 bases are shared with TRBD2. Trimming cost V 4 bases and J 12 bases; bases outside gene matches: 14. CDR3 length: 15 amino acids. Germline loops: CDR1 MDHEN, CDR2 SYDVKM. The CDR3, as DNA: TGTGCCAGCAGTTCGGGCGGGAGGACGAGGATAGGGCAGTTCTTC. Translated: CASSSGGRTRIGQFF.

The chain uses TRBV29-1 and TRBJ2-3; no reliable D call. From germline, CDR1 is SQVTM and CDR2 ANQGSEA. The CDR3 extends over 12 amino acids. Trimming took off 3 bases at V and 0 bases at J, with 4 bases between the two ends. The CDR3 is CSVDISTDTQYF. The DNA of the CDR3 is TGCAGCGTTGATATAAGCACAGATACGCAGTATTTT.

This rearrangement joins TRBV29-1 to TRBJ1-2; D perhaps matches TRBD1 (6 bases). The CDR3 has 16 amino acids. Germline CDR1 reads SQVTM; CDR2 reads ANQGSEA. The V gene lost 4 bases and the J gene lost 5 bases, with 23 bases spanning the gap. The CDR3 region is CSVGILERTALYGYTF. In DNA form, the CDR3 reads TGCAGCGTTGGGATATTGGAGCGGACAGCTTTATATGGCTACACCTTC.

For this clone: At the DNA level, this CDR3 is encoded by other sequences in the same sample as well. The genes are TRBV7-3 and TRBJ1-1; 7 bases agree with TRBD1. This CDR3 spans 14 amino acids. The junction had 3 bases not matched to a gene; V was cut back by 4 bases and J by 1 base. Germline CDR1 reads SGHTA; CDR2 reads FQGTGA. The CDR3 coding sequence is TGTGCCAGCAGCTCGGGACAGTCGAACACTGAAGCTTTCTTT. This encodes CASSSGQSNTEAFF.

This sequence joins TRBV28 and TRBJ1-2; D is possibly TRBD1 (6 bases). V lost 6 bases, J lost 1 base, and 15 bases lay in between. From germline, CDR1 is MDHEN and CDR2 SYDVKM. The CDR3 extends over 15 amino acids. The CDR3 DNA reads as TGTGCCAGCAGGGCGGGGGGGGCTGGTAACTATGGCTACACCTTC. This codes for CASRAGGAGNYGYTF.

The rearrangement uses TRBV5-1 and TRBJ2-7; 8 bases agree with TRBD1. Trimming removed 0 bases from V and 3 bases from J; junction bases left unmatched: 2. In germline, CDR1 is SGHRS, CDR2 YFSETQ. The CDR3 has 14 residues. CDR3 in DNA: TGCGCCAGCAGCTTGGCCGGACAGGGCTACGAGCAGTACTTC. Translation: CASSLAGQGYEQYF.

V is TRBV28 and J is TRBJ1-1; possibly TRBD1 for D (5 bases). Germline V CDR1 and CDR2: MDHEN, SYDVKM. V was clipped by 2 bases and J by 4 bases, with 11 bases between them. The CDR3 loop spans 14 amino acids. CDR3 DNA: TGTGCCAGCAGTTTACGGCGCAGGGCCACTGAAGCTTTCTTT. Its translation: CASSLRRRATEAFF.

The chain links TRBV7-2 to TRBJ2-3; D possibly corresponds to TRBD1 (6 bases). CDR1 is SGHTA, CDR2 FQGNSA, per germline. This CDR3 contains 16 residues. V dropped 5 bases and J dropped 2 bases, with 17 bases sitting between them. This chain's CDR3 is CASSQATGRVTDTQYF. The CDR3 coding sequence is TGTGCCAGCAGCCAAGCGACAGGCAGAGTCACAGATACGCAGTATTTT.

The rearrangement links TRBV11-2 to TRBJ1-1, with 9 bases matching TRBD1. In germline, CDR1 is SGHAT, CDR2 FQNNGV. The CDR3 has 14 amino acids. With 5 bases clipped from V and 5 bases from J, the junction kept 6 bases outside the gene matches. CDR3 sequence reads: CASSLQGAGTEAFF. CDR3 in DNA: TGTGCCAGCAGCCTACAGGGGGCGGGAACTGAAGCTTTCTTT.

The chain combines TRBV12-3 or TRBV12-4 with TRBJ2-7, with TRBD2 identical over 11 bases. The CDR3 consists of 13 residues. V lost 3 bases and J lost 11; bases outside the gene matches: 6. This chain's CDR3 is CASSFRGLAEEYF. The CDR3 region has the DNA TGTGCCAGCAGTTTTCGGGGACTAGCGGAAGAGTACTTC.

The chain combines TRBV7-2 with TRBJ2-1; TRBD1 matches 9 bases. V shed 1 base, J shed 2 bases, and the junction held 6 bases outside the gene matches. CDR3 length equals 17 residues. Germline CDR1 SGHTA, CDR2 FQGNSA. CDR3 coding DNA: TGTGCCAGCAGCTTAGTTTCCGGGACAGGGACCTACAATGAGCAGTTCTTC. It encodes CASSLVSGTGTYNEQFF.